The clone carrying this TCR beta chain was recorded at least ten times. Its antigen is not known. One entry per CDR3 protein results from TCRdb running MiXCR on the RACE reads. Counted here are about 340,000 distinct CDR3 sequences, 6% to 8.5% occurring once; the ten biggest clones make up around 8.4%. As to time point: patch test 1, 2 weeks after DPC sensitization. Specified treatment: therapeutic diphenylcyclopropenone sensitization with weekly scalp DPC. Each donor was an alopecia patient between 18 and 70 years of age who qualified for DPC. This entry is derived from a study of human T cells and chemical hapten exposure. Study-level points and caveats: Relative to control repertoires, expanded TCRs gave rise to significantly more large CDR3 similarity clusters.

The TCR sequence derives from a woman aged 18-35 years with alopecia areata. Some clones in this sample may be carry-over from other donors' samples. Sequenced material: whole blood, taken in connection with sensitization to the hapten diphenylcyclopropenone (DPC).

CDR3 loop: CASSTPGTNTGELFF. The CDR3 DNA reads TGCGCCAGCAGCACCCCCGGGACGAACACCGGGGAGCTGTTTTTT. The genes are TRBV5-1 and TRBJ2-2, with D possibly matching TRBD2 (5 bases). V was clipped by 4 bases and J by 0 bases, with 10 bases between them. The germline CDR1 and CDR2 sequences are SGHRS and YFSETQ. The CDR3 is made up of 15 amino acids. Together with reference TRBV5-1 and TRBJ2-2, the CDR3 gives the full variable domain: KAGVTQTPRYLIKTRGQQVTLSCSPISGHRSVSWYQQTPGQGLQFLFEYFSETQRNKGNFPGRFSGRQFSNSRSEMNVSTLELGDSALYLCASSTPGTNTGELFFGEGSRLTVL.